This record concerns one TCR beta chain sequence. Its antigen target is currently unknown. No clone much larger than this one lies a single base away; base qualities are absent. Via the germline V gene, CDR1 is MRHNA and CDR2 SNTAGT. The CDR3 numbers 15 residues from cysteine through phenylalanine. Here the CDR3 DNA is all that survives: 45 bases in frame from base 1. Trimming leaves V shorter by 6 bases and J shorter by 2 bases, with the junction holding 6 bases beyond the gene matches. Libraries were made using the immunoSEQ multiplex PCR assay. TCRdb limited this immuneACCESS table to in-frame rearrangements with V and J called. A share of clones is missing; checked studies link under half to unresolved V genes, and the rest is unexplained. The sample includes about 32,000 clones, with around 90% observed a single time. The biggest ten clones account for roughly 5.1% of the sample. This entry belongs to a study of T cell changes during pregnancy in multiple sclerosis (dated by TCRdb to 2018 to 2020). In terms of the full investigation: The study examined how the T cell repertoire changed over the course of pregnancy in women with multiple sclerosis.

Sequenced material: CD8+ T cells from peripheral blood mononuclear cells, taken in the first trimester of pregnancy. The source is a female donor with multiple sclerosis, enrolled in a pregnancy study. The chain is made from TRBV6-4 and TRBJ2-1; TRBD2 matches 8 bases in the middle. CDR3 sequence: CASSETSVPYNEQFF. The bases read TGTGCCAGCAGCGAGACTAGCGTTCCCTACAATGAGCAGTTCTTC.